The source of this T cell receptor (beta chain) is a study of blood T cell repertoires in COVID-19. Produced via immunoSEQ multiplex PCR; TCRdb's table is partial and in-frame only. The repertoire holds about 150,000 clones, with around 90% as singletons. CDR3 length: 15 residues. Trimming stripped 3 bases from V and 1 base from J, with 12 bases between. The germline V gene has CDR1 LGHNA and CDR2 YSLEER. Sequencing used peripheral blood. The V and J genes are TRBV4-3 and TRBJ1-1; D remains ambiguous. The clonotype was recovered from a woman at least 80 years old with COVID-19, enrolled during active disease. The DNA of the CDR3 is TGCGCCAGCAGCCAGGAGTGGAGGGCGAACACTGAAGCTTTCTTT. Residues: CASSQEWRANTEAFF.